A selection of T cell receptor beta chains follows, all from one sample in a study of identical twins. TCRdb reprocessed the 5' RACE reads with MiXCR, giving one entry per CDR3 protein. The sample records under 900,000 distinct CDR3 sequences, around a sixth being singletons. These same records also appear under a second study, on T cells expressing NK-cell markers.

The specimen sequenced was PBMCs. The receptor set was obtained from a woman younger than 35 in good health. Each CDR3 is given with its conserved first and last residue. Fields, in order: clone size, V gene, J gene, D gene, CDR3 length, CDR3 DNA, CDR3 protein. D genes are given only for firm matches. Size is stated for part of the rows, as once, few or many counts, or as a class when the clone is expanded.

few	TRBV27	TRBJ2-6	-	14	TGTGCCAGCAGTTTGAGACAGGGGGCCAACGTCCTGACTTTC	CASSLRQGANVLTF
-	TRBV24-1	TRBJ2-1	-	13	TGTGCCACCCGCGGGGCTTTTGGGGATGAGCAGTTCTTC	CATRGAFGDEQFF
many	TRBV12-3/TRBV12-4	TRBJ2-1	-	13	TGTGCCAGCAGGCCGGGAACCTACAATGAGCAGTTCTTC	CASRPGTYNEQFF
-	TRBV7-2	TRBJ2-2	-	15	TGTGCCAGCAGCTTAAGACGCAAGAACACCGGGGAGCTGTTTTTT	CASSLRRKNTGELFF
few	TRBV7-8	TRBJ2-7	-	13	TGTGCCAGCAGCCCAGGGAATACCTACGAGCAGTACTTC	CASSPGNTYEQYF
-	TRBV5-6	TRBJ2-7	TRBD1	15	TGTGCCAGCGCAACTCTCGGGACAGGGTACCAATTTGAGTACTTC	CASATLGTGYQFEYF
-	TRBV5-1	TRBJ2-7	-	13	TGCGCCAGCAGCTTGGGGGAGTTCTACGAGCAGTACTTC	CASSLGEFYEQYF
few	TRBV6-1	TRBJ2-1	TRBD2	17	TGTGCCAGCCCTCTTTTGAGTAGCGGGGGGGCCAGGGATGAGCAGTTCTTC	CASPLLSSGGARDEQFF
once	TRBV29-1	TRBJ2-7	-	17	TGCAGCGTTGAAGGGGCAGGGGCTGACGGGCCGGCTTACGAGCAGTACTTC	CSVEGAGADGPAYEQYF
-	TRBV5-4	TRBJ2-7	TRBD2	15	TGTGCCAGCAGCGGGGGGGTATCTCTCTCCTACGAGCAGTACTTC	CASSGGVSLSYEQYF
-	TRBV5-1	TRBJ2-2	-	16	TGCGCCAGCAGCTTGGGGGGCCCTACGAACACCGGGGAGCTGTTTTTT	CASSLGGPTNTGELFF
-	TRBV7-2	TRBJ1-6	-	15	TGTGCCAGCACCGAATTTGGGCCCGATAATTCACCCCTCCACTTT	CASTEFGPDNSPLHF
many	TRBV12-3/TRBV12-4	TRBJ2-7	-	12	TGTGCCAGCAGTTTAAGTGCCTACGAGCAGTACTTC	CASSLSAYEQYF
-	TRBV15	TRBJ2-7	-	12	TGTGCCACCAGCAGGGATCGCATTCAGCAGTACTTC	CATSRDRIQQYF
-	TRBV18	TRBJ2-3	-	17	TGTGCCAGCTCACCAGGCTATAGGGGAGTTAGCACAGATACGCAGTATTTT	CASSPGYRGVSTDTQYF
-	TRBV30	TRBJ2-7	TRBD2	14	TGTGCCTGGAAAGTCGGAGCGGGATCTTTCGAGCAGTACTTC	CAWKVGAGSFEQYF
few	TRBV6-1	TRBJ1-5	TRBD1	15	TGTGCCAGCAGAACGGGACAGGGGCGCAATCAGCCCCAGCATTTT	CASRTGQGRNQPQHF
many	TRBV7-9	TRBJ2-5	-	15	TGTGCCAGCAGCTTAGGAATCGGGCAGACAGAGACCCAGTACTTC	CASSLGIGQTETQYF
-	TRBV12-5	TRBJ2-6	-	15	TGTGCTAGTGGCCGTGGCAGGGCTGGGGCCAACGTCCTGACTTTC	CASGRGRAGANVLTF
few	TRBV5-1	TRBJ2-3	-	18	TGCGCCAGCAGCTATCTAAGGGAAGGAACATCTTACACAGATACGCAGTATTTT	CASSYLREGTSYTDTQYF
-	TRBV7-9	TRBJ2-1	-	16	TGTGCCAGCAGCTTAGGGTTTGCGAGCTCCTACAATGAGCAGTTCTTC	CASSLGFASSYNEQFF
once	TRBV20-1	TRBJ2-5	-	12	TGCAGTGCTATCGTGGGGGTAAAGACCCAGTACTTC	CSAIVGVKTQYF
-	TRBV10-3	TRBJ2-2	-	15	TGTGCCATCAGTGATCCACCTCGGGGAACCGGGGAGCTGTTTTTT	CAISDPPRGTGELFF
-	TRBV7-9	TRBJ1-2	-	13	TGTGCCAGCAGCTTAGACAGCTATTGGGGCTACACCTTC	CASSLDSYWGYTF
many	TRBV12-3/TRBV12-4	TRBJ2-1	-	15	TGTGCCAGCAGTTTAGGGACCACAGGTTACAATGAGCAGTTCTTC	CASSLGTTGYNEQFF
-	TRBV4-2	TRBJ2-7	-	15	TGTGCCAGCAGCCAAGATTGGCCGGTCTCCTACGAGCAGTACTTC	CASSQDWPVSYEQYF
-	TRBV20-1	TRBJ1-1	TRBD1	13	TGCAGTGCTAATAACAGGGGGAACACTGAAGCTTTCTTT	CSANNRGNTEAFF
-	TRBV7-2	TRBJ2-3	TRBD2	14	TGTGCCAGCACGCCTAGCGGTAGCACAGATACGCAGTATTTT	CASTPSGSTDTQYF